This T cell receptor (beta chain) derives from a study of OX40 agonist ivuxolimab in advanced cancers. The overall study: At 0.01 to 10 mg/kg, ivuxolimab was administered intravenously to patients every 2 weeks. Of mixed ages from about 23 to 79 and averaging approximately 60 years, the group was approximately 84% male.

This table comes from immunoSEQ multiplex PCR, and its TCRdb copy is limited to in-frame clones, with some not included. This repertoire shows about 72,000 clones, roughly 86% found once; its top ten account for 2.5%. The CDR3 spans 14 residues. Trimming took off 0 bases at V and 3 bases at J, with 8 bases between the two ends. Germline V gives CDR1 SGHDN, CDR2 FVKESK. The clonotype comes from an adult with an advanced solid tumor such as melanoma, head and neck, liver or kidney cancer. The chain has TRBV14 and TRBJ2-5; D call uncertain. Sequences were derived from CD4+ or CD8+ T cells sorted from blood, sampled in a trial of the OX40 agonist ivuxolimab. The CDR3 region is CASSQETRKETQYF. CDR3 in DNA: TGTGCCAGCAGCCAAGAAACCAGAAAAGAGACCCAGTACTTC.